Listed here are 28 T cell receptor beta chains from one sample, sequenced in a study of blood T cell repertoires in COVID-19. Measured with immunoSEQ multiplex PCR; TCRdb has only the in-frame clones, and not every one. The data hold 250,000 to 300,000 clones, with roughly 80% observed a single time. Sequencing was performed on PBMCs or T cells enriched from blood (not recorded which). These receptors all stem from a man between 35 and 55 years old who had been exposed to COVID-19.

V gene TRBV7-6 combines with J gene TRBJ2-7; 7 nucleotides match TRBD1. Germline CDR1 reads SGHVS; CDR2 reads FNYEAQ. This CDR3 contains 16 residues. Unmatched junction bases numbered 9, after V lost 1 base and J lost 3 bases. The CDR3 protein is CASSLEGTDGRYEQYF. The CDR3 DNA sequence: TGTGCCAGCAGCTTAGAGGGGACAGACGGCCGCTACGAGCAGTACTTC. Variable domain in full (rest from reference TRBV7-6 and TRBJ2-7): GAGVSQSPRYKVTKRGQDVALRCDPISGHVSLYWYRQALGQGPEFLTYFNYEAQQDKSGLPNDRFSAERPEGSISTLTIQRTEQRDSAMYRCASSLEGTDGRYEQYFGPGTRLTVT.

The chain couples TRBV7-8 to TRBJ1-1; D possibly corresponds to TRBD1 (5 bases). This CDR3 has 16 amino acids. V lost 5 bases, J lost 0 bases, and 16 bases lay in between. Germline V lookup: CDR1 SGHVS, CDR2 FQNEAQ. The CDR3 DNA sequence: TGTGCCAGCAGCCCTATACGACAGAACATGAACACTGAAGCTTTCTTT. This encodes CASSPIRQNMNTEAFF.

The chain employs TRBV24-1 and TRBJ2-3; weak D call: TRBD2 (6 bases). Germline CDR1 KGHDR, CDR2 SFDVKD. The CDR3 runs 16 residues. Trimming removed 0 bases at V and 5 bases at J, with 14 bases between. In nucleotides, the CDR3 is TGTGCCACCAGTGATTTGCAATTCGGGGGTGTAGATACGCAGTATTTT. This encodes CATSDLQFGGVDTQYF.

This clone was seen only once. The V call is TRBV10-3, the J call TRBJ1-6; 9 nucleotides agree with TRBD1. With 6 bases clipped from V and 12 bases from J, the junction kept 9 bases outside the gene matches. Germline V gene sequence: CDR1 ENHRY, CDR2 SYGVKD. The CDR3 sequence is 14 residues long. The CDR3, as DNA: TGTGCCATCAGACAGGGGGCGGAGGATCTACCCCTCCACTTT. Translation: CAIRQGAEDLPLHF.

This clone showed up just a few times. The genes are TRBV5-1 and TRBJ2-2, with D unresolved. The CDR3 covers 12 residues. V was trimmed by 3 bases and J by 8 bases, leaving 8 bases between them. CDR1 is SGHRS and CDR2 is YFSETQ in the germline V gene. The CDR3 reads CASSSGLGELFF. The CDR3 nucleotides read TGCGCCAGCAGCTCCGGGTTGGGGGAGCTGTTTTTT. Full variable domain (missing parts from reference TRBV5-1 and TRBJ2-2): KAGVTQTPRYLIKTRGQQVTLSCSPISGHRSVSWYQQTPGQGLQFLFEYFSETQRNKGNFPGRFSGRQFSNSRSEMNVSTLELGDSALYLCASSSGLGELFFGEGSRLTVL.

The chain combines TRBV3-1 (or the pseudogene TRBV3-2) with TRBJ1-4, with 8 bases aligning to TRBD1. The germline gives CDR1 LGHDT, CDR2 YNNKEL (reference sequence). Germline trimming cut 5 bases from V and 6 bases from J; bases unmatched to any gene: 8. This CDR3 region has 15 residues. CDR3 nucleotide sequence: TGTGCCAGCAGCGCACCGGGACAGGTGGATGAAAAACTGTTTTTT. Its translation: CASSAPGQVDEKLFF.

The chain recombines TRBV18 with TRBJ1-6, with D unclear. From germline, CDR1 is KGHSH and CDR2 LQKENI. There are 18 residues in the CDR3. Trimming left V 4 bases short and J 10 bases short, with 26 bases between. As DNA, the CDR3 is TGTGCCAGCTCACTCCAGATACGTGGGCCAGAGGGTGACTCACCCCTCCACTTT. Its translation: CASSLQIRGPEGDSPLHF.

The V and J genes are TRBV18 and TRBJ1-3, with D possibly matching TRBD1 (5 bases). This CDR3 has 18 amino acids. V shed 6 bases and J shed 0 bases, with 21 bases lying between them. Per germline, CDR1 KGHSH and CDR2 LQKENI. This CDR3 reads CASSNTRRQGDSGNTIYF. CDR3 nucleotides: TGTGCCAGCTCCAACACGCGCCGCCAGGGTGACTCTGGAAACACCATATATTTT. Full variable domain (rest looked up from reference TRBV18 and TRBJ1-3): NAGVMQNPRHLVRRRGQEARLRCSPMKGHSHVYWYRQLPEEGLKFMVYLQKENIIDESGMPKERFSAEFPKEGPSILRIQQVVRGDSAAYFCASSNTRRQGDSGNTIYFGEGSWLTVV.

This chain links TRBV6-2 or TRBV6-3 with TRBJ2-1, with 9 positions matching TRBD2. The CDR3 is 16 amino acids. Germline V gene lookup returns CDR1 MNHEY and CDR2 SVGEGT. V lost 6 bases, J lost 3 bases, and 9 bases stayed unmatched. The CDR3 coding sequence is TGTGCCAGCAGCCTCCTAGCGGGACTCTACTACAATGAGCAGTTCTTC. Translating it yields CASSLLAGLYYNEQFF.

The CDR3 DNA follows: TGTGCCAGCAGTGCTCTTGGGCCCTCCAAGCTCGGGGCCAACGTCCTGACTTTC. This sequence encodes CASSALGPSKLGANVLTF. The genes are TRBV2 and TRBJ2-6; D unresolved. The V and J ends lost 4 bases and 4 bases respectively, with 20 bases between them. The CDR3 extends over 18 amino acids. CDR1 SNHLY and CDR2 FYNNEI come from the germline V gene.

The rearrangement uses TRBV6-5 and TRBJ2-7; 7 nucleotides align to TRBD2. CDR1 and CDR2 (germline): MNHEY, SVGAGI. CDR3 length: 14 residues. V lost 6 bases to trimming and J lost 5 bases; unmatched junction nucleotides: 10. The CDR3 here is CASSMGGPVDEQYF. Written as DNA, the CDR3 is TGTGCCAGCAGCATGGGAGGGCCAGTGGACGAGCAGTACTTC.

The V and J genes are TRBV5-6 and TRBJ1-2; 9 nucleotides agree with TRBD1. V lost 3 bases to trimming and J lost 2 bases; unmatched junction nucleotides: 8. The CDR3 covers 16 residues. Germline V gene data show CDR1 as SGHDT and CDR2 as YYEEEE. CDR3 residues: CASSSPGQGLNYGYTF. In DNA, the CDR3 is TGTGCCAGCAGCTCGCCGGGACAGGGTTTAAACTATGGCTACACCTTC.

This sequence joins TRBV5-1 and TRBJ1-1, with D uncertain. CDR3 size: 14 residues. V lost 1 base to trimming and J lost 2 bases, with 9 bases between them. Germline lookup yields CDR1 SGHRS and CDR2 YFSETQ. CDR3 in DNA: TGCGCCAGCAGCTTGAGGCAGGATAACACTGAAGCTTTCTTT. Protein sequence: CASSLRQDNTEAFF.

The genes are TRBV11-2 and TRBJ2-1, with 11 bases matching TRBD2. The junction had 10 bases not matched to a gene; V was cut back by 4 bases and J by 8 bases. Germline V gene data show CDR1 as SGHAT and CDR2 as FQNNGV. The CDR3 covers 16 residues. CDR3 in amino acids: CASSYRLAGTFDEQFF. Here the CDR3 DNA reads TGTGCCAGCAGCTATAGACTAGCGGGGACTTTTGATGAGCAGTTCTTC.

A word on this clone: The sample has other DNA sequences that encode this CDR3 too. This CDR3 reads CASSPRRSNEKLFF. The CDR3, as DNA: TGTGCCAGCTCACCACGGAGGTCTAATGAAAAACTGTTTTTT. The chain is built from TRBV18 and TRBJ1-4, with no clear D. The length of the CDR3 is 14 residues. The V end lost 1 base, the J end lost 3 bases, and 6 bases lay between the germline ends. The germline V gene encodes CDR1 KGHSH and CDR2 LQKENI.

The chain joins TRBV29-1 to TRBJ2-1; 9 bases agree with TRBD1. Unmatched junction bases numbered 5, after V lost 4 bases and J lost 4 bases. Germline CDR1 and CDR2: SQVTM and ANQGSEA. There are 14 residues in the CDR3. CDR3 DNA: TGCAGCGTTGTGGACAGGGGCTATTACAATGAGCAGTTCTTC. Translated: CSVVDRGYYNEQFF.

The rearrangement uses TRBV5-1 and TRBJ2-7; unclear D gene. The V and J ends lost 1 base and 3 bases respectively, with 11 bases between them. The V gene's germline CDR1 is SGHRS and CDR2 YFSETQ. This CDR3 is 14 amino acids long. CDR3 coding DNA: TGCGCCAGCAGCTTGAGTAGTAAGATCTACGAGCAGTACTTC. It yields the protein CASSLSSKIYEQYF. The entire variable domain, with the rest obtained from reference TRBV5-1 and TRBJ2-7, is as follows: KAGVTQTPRYLIKTRGQQVTLSCSPISGHRSVSWYQQTPGQGLQFLFEYFSETQRNKGNFPGRFSGRQFSNSRSEMNVSTLELGDSALYLCASSLSSKIYEQYFGPGTRLTVT.

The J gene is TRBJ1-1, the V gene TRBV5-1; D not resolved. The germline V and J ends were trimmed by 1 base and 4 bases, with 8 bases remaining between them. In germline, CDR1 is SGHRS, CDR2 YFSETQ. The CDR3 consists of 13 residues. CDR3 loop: CASSLTGVTEAFF. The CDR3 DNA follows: TGCGCCAGCAGCTTGACGGGTGTCACTGAAGCTTTCTTT.

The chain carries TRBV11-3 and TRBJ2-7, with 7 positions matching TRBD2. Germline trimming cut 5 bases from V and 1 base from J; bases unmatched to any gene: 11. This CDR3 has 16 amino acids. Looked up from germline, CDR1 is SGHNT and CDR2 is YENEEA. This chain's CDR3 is CASSQPTGGSSYEQYF. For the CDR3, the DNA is TGTGCCAGCAGCCAACCGACTGGCGGGAGTTCCTACGAGCAGTACTTC.

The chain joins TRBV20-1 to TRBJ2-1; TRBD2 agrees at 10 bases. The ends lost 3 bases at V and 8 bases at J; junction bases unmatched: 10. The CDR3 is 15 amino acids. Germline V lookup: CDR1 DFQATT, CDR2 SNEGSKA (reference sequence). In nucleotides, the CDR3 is TGCAGTGCTAGTCCCGAAGCGGGAGGGGCGGATGAGCAGTTCTTC. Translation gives CSASPEAGGADEQFF.

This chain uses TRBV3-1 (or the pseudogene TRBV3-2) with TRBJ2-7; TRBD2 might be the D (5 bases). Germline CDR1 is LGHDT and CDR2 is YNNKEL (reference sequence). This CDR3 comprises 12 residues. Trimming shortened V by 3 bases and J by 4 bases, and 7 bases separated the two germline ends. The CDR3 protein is CASSHWEYEQYF. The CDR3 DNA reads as TGTGCCAGCAGCCATTGGGAGTACGAGCAGTACTTC.

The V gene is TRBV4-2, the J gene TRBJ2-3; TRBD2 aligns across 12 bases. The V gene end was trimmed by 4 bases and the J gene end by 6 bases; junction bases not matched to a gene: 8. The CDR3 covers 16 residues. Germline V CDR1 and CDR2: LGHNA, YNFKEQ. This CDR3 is CASSPSSGRAMDTQYF. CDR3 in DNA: TGTGCCAGCAGCCCTTCTAGCGGGAGGGCTATGGATACGCAGTATTTT.

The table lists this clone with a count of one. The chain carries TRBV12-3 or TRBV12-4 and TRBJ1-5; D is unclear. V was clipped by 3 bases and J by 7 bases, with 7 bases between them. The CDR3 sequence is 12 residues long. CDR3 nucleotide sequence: TGTGCCAGCAGTTTTTATCTCCAGCCCCAGCATTTT. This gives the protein CASSFYLQPQHF.

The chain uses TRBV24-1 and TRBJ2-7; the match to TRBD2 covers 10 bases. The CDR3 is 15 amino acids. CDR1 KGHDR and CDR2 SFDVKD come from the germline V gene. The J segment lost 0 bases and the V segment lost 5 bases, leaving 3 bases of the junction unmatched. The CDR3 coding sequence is TGTGCCACCAGTGCTCCTAGCGGGAGCTCCTACGAGCAGTACTTC. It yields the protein CATSAPSGSSYEQYF.

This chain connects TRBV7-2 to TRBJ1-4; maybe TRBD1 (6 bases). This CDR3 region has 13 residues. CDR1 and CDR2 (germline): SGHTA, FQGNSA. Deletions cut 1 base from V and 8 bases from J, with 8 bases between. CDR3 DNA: TGTGCCAGCAGCTTAGTTGGGACAGAAAAACTGTTTTTT. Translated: CASSLVGTEKLFF.

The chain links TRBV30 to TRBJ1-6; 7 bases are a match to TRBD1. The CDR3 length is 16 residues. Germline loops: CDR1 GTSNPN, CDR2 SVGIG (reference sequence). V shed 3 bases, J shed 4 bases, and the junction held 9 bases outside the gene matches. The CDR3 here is CAWRRRGGLYNSPLHF. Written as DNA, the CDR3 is TGTGCCTGGAGGAGACGAGGGGGCTTGTATAATTCACCCCTCCACTTT.

The CDR3 protein is CASSLQLSNQPQHF. The CDR3 nucleotides read TGTGCCAGCAGCCTACAGTTAAGCAATCAGCCCCAGCATTTT. The chain uses TRBV3-1 (or the pseudogene TRBV3-2) and TRBJ1-5; D unclear. There are 14 residues in the CDR3. The V end was cut by 4 bases, the J end by 1 base, with 8 bases between. CDR1 is LGHDT and CDR2 is YNNKEL in the germline V gene (reference sequence).

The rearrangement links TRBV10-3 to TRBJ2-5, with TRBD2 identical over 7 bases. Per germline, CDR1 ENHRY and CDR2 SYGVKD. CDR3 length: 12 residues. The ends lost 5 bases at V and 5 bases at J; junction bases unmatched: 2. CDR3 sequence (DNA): TGTGCCATCAGTAGCGGGAAGGAGACCCAGTACTTC. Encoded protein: CAISSGKETQYF.